One and the same sample provided the 13 T cell receptor beta chains below, sequenced in a study of OX40 agonist ivuxolimab in advanced cancers. TCRdb keeps only in-frame clones here, not all; method: immunoSEQ multiplex PCR. This table holds about 100,000 clones, around 90% found once. The specimen comprised CD4+ or CD8+ T cells sorted from blood, sampled in a trial of the OX40 agonist ivuxolimab. Receptor source: an adult with an advanced solid tumor such as melanoma, head and neck, liver or kidney cancer.

This chain connects TRBV5-1 to TRBJ1-1; D remains unclear. The germline gives CDR1 SGHRS, CDR2 YFSETQ. The CDR3 loop spans 14 amino acids. V gave up 5 bases and J gave up 3 bases, with 14 bases separating them. The CDR3, as DNA: TGCGCCAGCAGTCCCTTAGGTTTGGACACTGAAGCTTTCTTT. Residues: CASSPLGLDTEAFF.

V and J are TRBV5-1 and TRBJ2-5; a possible D gene is TRBD2 (6 bases). V lost 4 bases and J lost 5, with 18 bases in between. CDR3 length equals 15 residues. Germline V gene sequence: CDR1 SGHRS, CDR2 YFSETQ. The CDR3 loop reads CASSVPGLRLETQYF. The CDR3 nucleotides read TGCGCCAGCAGCGTCCCGGGACTGAGACTGGAGACCCAGTACTTC.

The V and J genes are TRBV6-5 and TRBJ2-3; possibly TRBD1 for D (6 bases). Germline V lookup: CDR1 MNHEY, CDR2 SVGAGI. Trimming shortened V by 2 bases and J by 6 bases, and 15 bases separated the two germline ends. This CDR3 has 15 residues. The CDR3 DNA reads TGTGCCAGCAGTTACCGCCGGACAGCAAGGGATACGCAGTATTTT. This codes for CASSYRRTARDTQYF.

The chain carries TRBV2 and TRBJ1-2; 8 nucleotides align to TRBD1. This CDR3 is built from 14 residues. Trimming at V came to 8 bases and at J to 8 bases, leaving 13 bases not matched to a gene. CDR1 is SNHLY and CDR2 is FYNNEI in the germline V gene. The chain's CDR3 is CASAQGDPLGGYTF. CDR3 DNA sequence: TGTGCCAGCGCACAGGGGGACCCCCTTGGAGGCTACACCTTC.

The chain links TRBV27 to TRBJ1-3; no clear D. CDR3 length equals 14 residues. The germline V gene encodes CDR1 MNHEY and CDR2 SMNVEV (reference sequence). Trimming shortened V by 4 bases and J by 0 bases, and 7 bases separated the two germline ends. CDR3 sequence reads: CASSSGVSGNTIYF. CDR3 nucleotides: TGTGCCAGCAGTTCCGGGGTCTCTGGAAACACCATATATTTT.

The chain carries TRBV7-9 and TRBJ2-3, with TRBD2 identical over 8 bases. Germline V gene sequence: CDR1 SEHNR, CDR2 FQNEAQ (reference sequence). J lost 3 bases, V lost 4 bases, and 9 bases had no gene match. The CDR3 is 16 amino acids. Here the CDR3 reads CASSSGRSGSTDTQYF. CDR3 coding DNA: TGTGCCAGCAGCTCGGGGAGGAGCGGGAGTACAGATACGCAGTATTTT.

The CDR3 protein is CASSPQVPQGVFQAFF. The CDR3 DNA is TGTGCCAGCTCACCACAAGTCCCTCAGGGAGTTTTTCAAGCTTTCTTT. The rearrangement joins TRBV18 to TRBJ1-1; tentatively, D is TRBD1 (5 bases). This CDR3 is built from 16 residues. The germline V gene encodes CDR1 KGHSH and CDR2 LQKENI. The V and J ends lost 1 base and 9 bases respectively, with 21 bases between them.

The chain combines TRBV7-2 with TRBJ1-2; D perhaps matches TRBD1 (5 bases). The CDR3 covers 15 residues. Trimming left V 1 base short and J 0 bases short, with 9 bases between. Germline loops: CDR1 SGHTA, CDR2 FQGNSA. For the CDR3, the DNA is TGTGCCAGCAGCTTAGGGGGGATAGCTAACTATGGCTACACCTTC. Translation: CASSLGGIANYGYTF.

The V call is TRBV5-1, the J call TRBJ2-7; the D call may be TRBD1 or TRBD2 (5 bases each). There are 14 residues in the CDR3. Germline V gene data show CDR1 as SGHRS and CDR2 as YFSETQ. Trimming left V 4 bases short and J 6 bases short, with 17 bases between. Here the CDR3 reads CASSTRDRSLEQYF. In DNA, the CDR3 is TGCGCCAGCAGCACCCGGGACCGGAGTCTCGAGCAGTACTTC.

As for this clone: The junction departs from germline at one end; a sequencing error may be responsible. The chain employs TRBV7-7 and TRBJ2-2, with D possibly TRBD1 on 6 matching bases. Germline-derived CDR1 and CDR2 are SSHAT and FNYEAQ (reference sequence). This CDR3 region has 14 residues. CDR3 sequence (DNA): TGTGCTAGCAGCCCAGACAGGAGCACCGGGGAGCTGTTTTTT. This codes for CASSPDRSTGELFF.

The chain employs TRBV19 and TRBJ2-7; the D gene could be TRBD1 or TRBD2 (7 bases each). Per germline, CDR1 LNHDA and CDR2 SQIVND (reference sequence). V was cut by 5 bases and J by 3 bases, with 14 bases left in between. CDR3 length: 14 amino acids. CDR3 protein: CASSPRGGGYEQYF. CDR3 DNA sequence: TGTGCCAGTAGTCCCAGGGGGGGCGGCTACGAGCAGTACTTC.

CDR3 coding DNA: TGTGCCAGCAGCCGCCAACAGGGATCCTTTACCTACGAGCAGTACTTC. Its protein product is CASSRQQGSFTYEQYF. The V gene is TRBV7-2, the J gene TRBJ2-7; tentative D call: TRBD1 (6 bases). V gave up 5 bases and J gave up 2 bases, with 19 bases separating them. Germline loops: CDR1 SGHTA, CDR2 FQGNSA. This CDR3 is built from 16 residues.

The genes are TRBV28 and TRBJ2-3, with 9 bases that match TRBD1. The CDR3 sequence is 14 residues long. Germline V CDR1 and CDR2: MDHEN, SYDVKM. J gave up 4 bases and V 5 bases, and 4 bases lay outside the gene matches. CDR3 nucleotide sequence: TGTGCCAGCAGTCCCAGGGACAGGGCAGATACGCAGTATTTT. Encoded protein: CASSPRDRADTQYF.